These T cell receptor beta chains were read from a single sample in a study of shared clonotypes between healthy human individuals. Profiled with immunoSEQ multiplex PCR; TCRdb holds only in-frame clones, not every one. The table includes 1.5 million to 2.5 million clones, roughly 95% detected once. The sequencing input was naive CD8+ T cells sorted from blood. The receptor source for this set is a man younger than 35 in good health. Both conserved end residues are part of each CDR3. Fields, in order: J gene, V gene, D gene, clone size, CDR3 protein, CDR3 DNA. D genes are given only for firm matches. Expanded clones are given a class, and other clones once, few, many or no size at all.

TRBJ1-5	TRBV9	TRBD1	.	CASSEGAGQPQHF	TGTGCCAGCAGCGAGGGGGCCGGGCAGCCCCAGCATTTT
TRBJ2-5	TRBV7-3	TRBD2	.	CASSLTLAGIGETQYF	TGTGCCAGCAGCTTAACACTAGCGGGGATCGGAGAGACCCAGTACTTC
TRBJ2-7	TRBV4-1	.	.	CASSQRQSYEQYF	TGCGCCAGCAGCCAAAGGCAAAGTTACGAGCAGTACTTC
TRBJ2-6	TRBV27	.	once	CASSLVGGSSGANVLTF	TGTGCCAGCAGTTTGGTCGGGGGTAGCTCTGGGGCCAACGTCCTGACTTTC
TRBJ1-1	TRBV30	.	.	CAWSGWRERDTEAFF	TGTGCCTGGAGCGGTTGGAGGGAGCGAGACACTGAAGCTTTCTTT
TRBJ2-3	TRBV18	.	.	CASSPFGGGLNTDTQYF	TGTGCCAGCTCACCATTTGGCGGAGGACTAAACACAGATACGCAGTATTTT
TRBJ2-7	TRBV9	TRBD2	once	CASSPSGDPILYEQYF	TGTGCCAGCAGCCCCAGCGGGGACCCTATTCTTTACGAGCAGTACTTC
TRBJ1-2	TRBV7-9	.	.	CASSLGERGYTF	TGTGCCAGCAGCTTGGGGGAAAGGGGCTACACCTTC
TRBJ2-5	TRBV4-1	TRBD2	.	CASSPTSGAETQYF	TGCGCCAGCAGTCCTACTAGCGGGGCTGAGACCCAGTACTTC
TRBJ1-2	TRBV7-2	.	.	CASSLEGNYGYTF	TGTGCCAGCAGCTTAGAGGGGAACTATGGCTACACCTTC
TRBJ2-2	TRBV4-1	.	few	CASSLVKGVTGELFF	TGCGCCAGCAGCCTAGTAAAGGGGGTCACCGGGGAGCTGTTTTTT
TRBJ2-7	TRBV11-2	.	.	CASSLTGPTYEQYF	TGTGCCAGCAGCTTGACGGGACCGACCTACGAGCAGTACTTC
TRBJ2-1	TRBV6-5	.	.	CASSSLGYNEQFF	TGTGCCAGCAGTTCGTTGGGCTACAATGAGCAGTTCTTC
TRBJ2-2	TRBV11-1	.	.	CASSSRRLGEAGELFF	TGTGCCAGCAGCTCCAGGAGGCTAGGAGAAGCCGGGGAGCTGTTTTTT
TRBJ1-2	TRBV6-1	.	.	CASERETYGYTF	TGTGCCAGCGAAAGGGAGACCTATGGCTACACCTTC
TRBJ2-5	TRBV14	TRBD2	.	CASSQVAGVYQETQYF	TGTGCCAGCAGCCAAGTAGCGGGGGTGTACCAAGAGACCCAGTACTTC
TRBJ1-1	TRBV7-6	TRBD1	.	CASSPAGGQNTEAFF	TGTGCCAGCAGCCCTGCAGGGGGCCAGAACACTGAAGCTTTCTTT
TRBJ1-4	TRBV18	.	.	CASSPTSQNEKLFF	TGTGCCAGCTCACCAACGTCACAGAATGAAAAACTGTTTTTT
TRBJ1-6	TRBV18	TRBD1	.	CASSPTRGSNDSPLHF	TGTGCCAGCTCACCTACCAGGGGGAGTAACGATTCACCCCTCCACTTT
TRBJ2-3	TRBV4-1	.	.	CASSQVSGDTQYF	TGCGCCAGCAGCCAGGTGAGCGGGGATACGCAGTATTTT
TRBJ2-7	TRBV27	.	.	CASSLSETLSSYEQYF	TGTGCCAGCAGTTTATCGGAGACTTTGAGCTCCTACGAGCAGTACTTC
TRBJ1-1	TRBV7-9	.	.	CASSFLDSNTEAFF	TGTGCCAGCAGCTTCTTGGACAGCAACACTGAAGCTTTCTTT
TRBJ2-1	TRBV7-9	.	.	CASSLVVASSSYNEQFF	TGTGCCAGCAGCTTAGTCGTGGCTTCTAGCTCCTACAATGAGCAGTTCTTC
TRBJ2-3	TRBV6-6	TRBD1	.	CASSQGAVDTDTQYF	TGTGCCAGCAGTCAGGGGGCGGTCGACACAGATACGCAGTATTTT
TRBJ1-4	TRBV7-2	.	once	CASSLASYEKLFF	TGTGCCAGCAGCTTAGCGAGTTATGAAAAACTGTTTTTT
TRBJ2-7	TRBV29-1	.	.	CSVAGGKVAYEQYF	TGCAGCGTTGCGGGCGGGAAAGTGGCCTACGAGCAGTACTTC
TRBJ2-5	TRBV7-9	.	.	CASSLVEGGAQETQYF	TGTGCCAGCAGCTTAGTAGAGGGGGGGGCCCAAGAGACCCAGTACTTC
TRBJ2-3	TRBV2	.	.	CASSVDSSSTDTQYF	TGTGCCAGCAGTGTCGACAGCTCTAGCACAGATACGCAGTATTTT
TRBJ2-7	TRBV28	.	.	CASSTGQSYEQYF	TGTGCCAGCAGTACCGGACAGTCCTACGAGCAGTACTTC
TRBJ2-7	TRBV28	.	.	CASSLSRTDYEQYF	TGTGCCAGCAGTTTATCTAGAACCGACTACGAGCAGTACTTC
TRBJ2-1	TRBV5-4	TRBD2	.	CASSPRTSSINDEQFF	TGTGCCAGCAGCCCAAGGACTAGCTCCATTAACGATGAGCAGTTCTTC
TRBJ1-5	TRBV7-6	.	.	CASSLEEGNQPQHF	TGTGCCAGCAGCTTAGAAGAGGGGAATCAGCCCCAGCATTTT
TRBJ1-2	TRBV28	TRBD1	.	CASSLADRVYGYTF	TGTGCCAGCAGTTTAGCCGACAGGGTCTATGGCTACACCTTC
TRBJ2-5	TRBV5-6	.	.	CASSLAIEETQYF	TGTGCCAGCAGCTTAGCTATCGAAGAGACCCAGTACTTC
TRBJ2-7	TRBV5-4	TRBD1	.	CASSPRPGQGINEQYF	TGTGCCAGCAGCCCCCGACCGGGACAGGGTATAAACGAGCAGTACTTC
TRBJ2-3	TRBV5-6	.	.	CASSLEGITDTQYF	TGTGCCAGCAGCTTGGAAGGAATCACAGATACGCAGTATTTT
TRBJ1-1	TRBV6-5	.	once	CASSTAMNTEAFF	TGTGCCAGCAGTACAGCAATGAACACTGAAGCTTTCTTT
TRBJ2-7	TRBV5-4	.	.	CASSLHFGYEQYF	TGTGCCAGCAGCTTGCACTTCGGTTACGAGCAGTACTTC
TRBJ2-7	TRBV6-5	.	.	CATVASSYEQYF	TGTGCCACCGTGGCCAGTTCCTACGAGCAGTACTTC
TRBJ2-7	TRBV4-2	TRBD2	.	CASSPGTSGSYEQYF	TGTGCCAGCAGCCCCGGGACTAGCGGGTCCTACGAGCAGTACTTC
TRBJ1-5	TRBV19	TRBD1	.	CASSAPGTGNQPQHF	TGTGCCAGTAGTGCCCCCGGGACAGGGAATCAGCCCCAGCATTTT
TRBJ1-3	TRBV6-1	.	.	CASNTGGGDTIYF	TGTGCCAGCAACACAGGCGGGGGGGACACCATATATTTT